The sequence of this T cell receptor (beta chain) was determined in a study of T cell changes during pregnancy in multiple sclerosis. TCRdb keeps only in-frame clones here, not all; method: immunoSEQ multiplex PCR. Of 67,000 or so clones detected, approximately 92% appear once; the ten largest clones hold 2.5% to 3.5%. V was shortened by 0 bases and J by 4 bases, with 19 bases between the two germline ends. The germline V gene has CDR1 LGHNA and CDR2 YSLEER. CDR3 length: 17 residues. The TCR sequence derives from a female donor in good health, enrolled as a control in a pregnancy study. The chain combines TRBV4-3 with TRBJ2-7; maybe TRBD2 (7 bases). The sequences come from CD8+ T cells from peripheral blood mononuclear cells, collected in the third trimester of pregnancy. In DNA form, the CDR3 reads TGCGCCAGCAGCCAAGATGCCAGGGGCGGGGGCCCTTACGAGCAGTACTTC. This gives the protein CASSQDARGGGPYEQYF.